This entry concerns a single TCR beta chain. The antigen remains unidentified. These data originate in a study of blood T cells in healthy people across ages. CDR3 length: 15 residues. Germline trimming cut 5 bases from V and 6 bases from J; bases unmatched to any gene: 9. A second roughly 6 to 11 cycle PCR used barcoded and J-beta primers. Sequencing yielded, for each sample, at least 3 million paired-end reads carrying CDR3. TCRdb re-called the 5' RACE reads with MiXCR, one entry per CDR3 protein. Of about 940,000 distinct CDR3 sequences in the sample, 48% were seen once. The study, taken as a whole, reports: Significant beta diversity loss was already apparent by age around 36, declining roughly linearly. TCR beta diversity correlated strongly with naive T cell percentage. Estimates based on one million T cells were treated as lower bounds.

The chain couples TRBV12-3 or TRBV12-4 to TRBJ1-2; 10 bases are a match to TRBD1. Sequenced input: blood. The receptor was derived from a man aged 25-40 years in good health. DNA of the CDR3: TGTGCCAGCAGTCCCCGGGGACAGGGGTCCCATGGCTACACCTTC. The encoded protein is CASSPRGQGSHGYTF.